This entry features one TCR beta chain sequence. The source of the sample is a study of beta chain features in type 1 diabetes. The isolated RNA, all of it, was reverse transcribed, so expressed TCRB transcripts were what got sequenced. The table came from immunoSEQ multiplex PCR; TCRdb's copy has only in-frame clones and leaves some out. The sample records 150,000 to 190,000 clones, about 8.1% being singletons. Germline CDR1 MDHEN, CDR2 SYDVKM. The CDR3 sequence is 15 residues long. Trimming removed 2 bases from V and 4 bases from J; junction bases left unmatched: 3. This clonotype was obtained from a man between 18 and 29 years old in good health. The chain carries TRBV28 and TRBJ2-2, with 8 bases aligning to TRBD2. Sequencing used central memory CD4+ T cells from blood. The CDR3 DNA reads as TGTGCCAGCAGTTTAGCCAGCGGGGGCACCGGGGAGCTGTTTTTT. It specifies CASSLASGGTGELFF.